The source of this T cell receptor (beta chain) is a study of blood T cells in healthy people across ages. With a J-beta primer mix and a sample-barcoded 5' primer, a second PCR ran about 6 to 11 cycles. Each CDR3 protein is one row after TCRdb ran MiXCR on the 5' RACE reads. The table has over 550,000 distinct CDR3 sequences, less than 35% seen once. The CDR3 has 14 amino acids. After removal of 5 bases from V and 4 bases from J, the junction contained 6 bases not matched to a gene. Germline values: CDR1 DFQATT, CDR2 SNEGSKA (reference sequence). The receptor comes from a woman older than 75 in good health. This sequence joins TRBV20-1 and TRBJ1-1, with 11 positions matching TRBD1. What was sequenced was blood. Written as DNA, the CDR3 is TGCAGTGCTGGACAGGGGGCGCGGGGCACTGAAGCTTTCTTT. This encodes CSAGQGARGTEAFF.